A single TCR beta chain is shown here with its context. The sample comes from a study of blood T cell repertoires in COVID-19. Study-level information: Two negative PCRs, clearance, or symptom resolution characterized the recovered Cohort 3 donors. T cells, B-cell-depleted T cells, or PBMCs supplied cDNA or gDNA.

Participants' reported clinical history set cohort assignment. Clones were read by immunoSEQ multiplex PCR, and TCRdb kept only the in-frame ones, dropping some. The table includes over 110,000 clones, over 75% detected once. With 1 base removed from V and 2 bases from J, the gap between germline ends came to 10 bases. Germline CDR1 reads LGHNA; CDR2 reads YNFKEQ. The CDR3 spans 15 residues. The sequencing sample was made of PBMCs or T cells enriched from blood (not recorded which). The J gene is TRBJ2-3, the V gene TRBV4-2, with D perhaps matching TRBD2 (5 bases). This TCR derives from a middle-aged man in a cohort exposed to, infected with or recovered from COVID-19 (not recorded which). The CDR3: CASSQVAGLTDTQYF. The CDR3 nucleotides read TGTGCCAGCAGCCAAGTGGCGGGCCTCACAGATACGCAGTATTTT.